The T cell receptor beta chain described here comes from a study of cytomegalovirus exposure and HLA in healthy donors. Study-level findings and limits: Usually a TCR sequence was rare, but some public TCRs were found in many donors.

This CDR3 region has 14 residues. Germline CDR1 and CDR2: LNHDA and SQIVND (reference sequence). V lost 8 bases, J lost 5 bases, and 19 bases lay in between. This clone was observed once. Its antigen remains unknown. The PCR contained 60 Vbeta and 13 Jbeta primers. The table came from immunoSEQ multiplex PCR; TCRdb's copy has only in-frame clones and leaves some out. The sample yields around 160,000 clones, approximately 71% seen once. Sample: PBMCs. The sequence was collected from a woman aged 18-29 years in good health and CMV-seropositive. This chain connects TRBV19 to TRBJ2-7, with D perhaps TRBD1 (6 bases). CDR3 amino acids: CASSPVTGSHEQYF. CDR3 sequence (DNA): TGTGCCAGTTCCCCGGTGACAGGTTCCCACGAGCAGTACTTC.